The entry that follows covers one T cell receptor beta chain sequence. What this receptor recognizes is not known. No per-base quality is available; no much larger clone lies one base away. The data were taken from a study of prognosis after radiotherapy for stage I lung cancer (dated by TCRdb to the early 2020s). In terms of the full investigation: Between early 2018 and early 2019, approximately 20 stage I NSCLC patients were enrolled in Nanjing, China. Patients with newly diagnosed primary stage I lung tumors numbered more than eleven, with roughly five others having oligometastatic NSCLC after surgical resection of the primary tumor. All patients were considered medically inoperable, owing to comorbidities in some 11 and refusal of surgery in about seven. Ages in the cohort of 13 men and more than 5 women ranged from roughly 50 to 85 years, with a median of 74. Some twelve patients had adenocarcinoma and several had squamous cell carcinoma as the tumor histology. Image-guided IMRT or VMAT was used to deliver SBRT in 3 to 5 fractions at a biologically effective dose of at least 100 Gy. In every patient, SBRT was given without any concurrent therapy. Distant metastases were developed by four of the 19 patients after SBRT, at a median of around seven months, whereas no significant progression was observed in the other 15 patients. This study profiled peripheral blood TCR beta repertoires from stage I NSCLC patients before and after stereotactic body radiotherapy and linked the repertoires to distant failure. For each of the 20 or so patients, one blood sample was taken before SBRT and one after, so the study sequenced some 40 samples in total. What the authors observed across the whole study: All reported P values were unadjusted for multiple comparisons. Limitations of the study included a small cohort and short follow-up, and the study findings need independent validation. Tumor specificity of expanded TCR clones was not determined. Unique TCR clone counts fell after SBRT (median 10,088 before versus fewer than 7,500 after; Wilcoxon paired P=0.011). Post-SBRT Shannon entropy and its change from baseline were lower in patients who developed distant metastases; baseline Shannon entropy was not associated with metastases. TRBV and TRBJ usage frequencies reportedly varied with metastasis status, involving two V genes at baseline and ten or so V and two J genes after SBRT.

No patient had a history of other malignancies or prior chemotherapy or radiotherapy, and all had node-negative disease on CT and PET/CT. At each of the two time points, 6 to 7.5 milliliters of peripheral venous blood were collected into EDTA tubes. Ficoll-Paque Plus density-gradient centrifugation was used to isolate PBMCs. Immediately after collection, samples were stored at -80 degrees C until analysis. Two rounds of multiplex PCR were performed to amplify the TCR beta CDR3 region from genomic DNA. In the first round of PCR, primers specific to each TRBV and TRBJ gene were used, and the primer sequences are filed in Chinese patent CN105087789A. Universal primers were used in the second round of PCR. The Roche High Pure PCR Template Preparation Kit was used to extract genomic DNA from the frozen PBMCs. Libraries were sequenced paired-end with 151 bp reads on an Illumina HiSeq 3000. Per the source publication's procedure: CutAdapt was used to remove raw reads lacking the multiplex PCR primer sequences. High-quality paired reads were merged into contigs with PEAR. By aligning each contig to reference sequences, MiXCR assigned the TRB V, D and J gene segments to that contig. CDR3 sequences were clustered by base quality and sequence similarity to remove sequencing errors. Diversity was measured as Shannon entropy normalized by the natural log of productive TCR sequence number. To get clonality, Shannon entropy was divided by the natural log of the number of unique clonotypes, and that result was subtracted from one. Progression-free survival cut-offs for repertoire metrics were chosen using the Youden index of ROC curves, with analyses run in R 3.5.3. In-frame beta chains were kept once TCRdb had trimmed the public reads at Q25 with fastp and called clones with MiXCR. Identical CDR3 proteins give one entry, which carries the most common genes and DNA. These V and J calls rely on TCRdb rather than the paper's analysis. The sample table holds some 35,000 distinct CDR3 sequences, of which 32% were seen once. The ten most abundant clones make up 25% to 30% of the sample.

From the cysteine through the phenylalanine, the CDR3 covers 15 amino acids. The read is trimmed to its CDR3 DNA, 45 bases read in frame from base 1. At the junction V is shortened by 0 bases and J by 2 bases, with 9 bases in between. CDR1 and CDR2 (LNHDA, SQIVND) derive from the germline V gene (reference sequence). The sequencing used PBMCs, collected before or after stereotactic body radiation therapy (not recorded which). This sequence was found in a donor over 45 with non-small cell lung cancer. The chain links TRBV19 with TRBJ2-3, with no D gene named confidently. The nucleotide sequence reads TGTGCCAGTAGTATAGATCCTAGTACCACAGATACGCAGTATTTT. This yields the protein CASSIDPSTTDTQYF.